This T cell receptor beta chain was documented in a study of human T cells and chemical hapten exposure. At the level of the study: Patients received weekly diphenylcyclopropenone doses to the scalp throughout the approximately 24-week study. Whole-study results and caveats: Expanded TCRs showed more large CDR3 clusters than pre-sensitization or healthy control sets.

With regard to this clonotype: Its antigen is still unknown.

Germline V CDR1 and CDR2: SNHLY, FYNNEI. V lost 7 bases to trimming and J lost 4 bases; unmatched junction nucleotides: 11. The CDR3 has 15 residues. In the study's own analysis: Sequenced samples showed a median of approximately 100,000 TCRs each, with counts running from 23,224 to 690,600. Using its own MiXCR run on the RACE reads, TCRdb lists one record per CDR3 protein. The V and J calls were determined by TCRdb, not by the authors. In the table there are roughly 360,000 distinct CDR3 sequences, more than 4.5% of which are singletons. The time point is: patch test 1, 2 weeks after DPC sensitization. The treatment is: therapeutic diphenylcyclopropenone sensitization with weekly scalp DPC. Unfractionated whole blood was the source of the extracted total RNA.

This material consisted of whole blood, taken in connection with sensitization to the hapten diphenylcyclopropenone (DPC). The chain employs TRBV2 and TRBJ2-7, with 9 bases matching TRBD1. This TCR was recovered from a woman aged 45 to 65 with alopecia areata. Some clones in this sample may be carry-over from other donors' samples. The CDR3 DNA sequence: TGTGCCAGCATCCAAACCCGGGACAGGGTTTACGAGCAGTACTTC. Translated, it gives CASIQTRDRVYEQYF. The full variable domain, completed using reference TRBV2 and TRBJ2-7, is EPEVTQTPSHQVTQMGQEVILRCVPISNHLYFYWYRQILGQKVEFLVSFYNNEISEKSEIFDDQFSVERPDGSNFTLKIRSTKLEDSAMYFCASIQTRDRVYEQYFGPGTRLTVT.